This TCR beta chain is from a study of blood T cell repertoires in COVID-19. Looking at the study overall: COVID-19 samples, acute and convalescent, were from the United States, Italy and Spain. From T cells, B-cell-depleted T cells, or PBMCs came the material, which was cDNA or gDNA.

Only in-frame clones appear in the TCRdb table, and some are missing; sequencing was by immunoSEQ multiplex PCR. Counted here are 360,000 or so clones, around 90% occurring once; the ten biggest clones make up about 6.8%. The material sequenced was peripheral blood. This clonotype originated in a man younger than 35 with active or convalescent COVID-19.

The CDR3 coding sequence is TGTGCCACCAGCAGACCTGGACTAGCGGGGGACACGAAAGAGACCCAGTACTTC. Translating gives CATSRPGLAGDTKETQYF. The chain carries TRBV15 and TRBJ2-5; 13 nucleotides agree with TRBD2. V trimming: 2 bases; J trimming: 3 bases; junction bases outside the gene matches: 9. Per germline, CDR1 LNHNV and CDR2 YYDKDF (reference sequence). The CDR3 length is 18 residues.